This T cell receptor (beta chain) was captured in a study of beta chain features in type 1 diabetes. Broader study findings: Moderate but significant shortening of TCRB CDR3s was recorded in all four CD4+ subsets from Type 1 diabetes patients.

As concerns this clone: Its antigen is currently unknown.

CD4+ naive, central memory, regulatory and stem cell-like memory subsets were isolated by sorting on CD45RO/CCR7/CD25/CD127/CD95/CD27. The sequenced template was cDNA made from the entire isolated RNA. Method: immunoSEQ multiplex PCR; TCRdb's copy keeps in-frame clones and lacks some. The sample records tens of thousands of clones, just under 50% being singletons. Germline V CDR1 and CDR2: MNHNS, SASEGT. The CDR3 sequence is 14 residues long. V was clipped by 9 bases and J by 1 base; unmatched bases: 8. The sequence derives from a man aged 30 to 45 with type 1 diabetes. The chain carries TRBV6-1 and TRBJ2-7, with 8 bases that match TRBD1. The sample consisted of central memory CD4+ T cells from blood. The DNA for the CDR3 is TGTGCCAGTCTAAGGGGACAGGCTTCCTACGAGCAGTACTTC. The encoded protein is CASLRGQASYEQYF.